The subject of this entry is one T cell receptor beta chain. The antigen is not known. Germline CDR1 reads SEHNR; CDR2 reads FQNEAQ (reference sequence). There are 15 residues in the CDR3. V dropped 1 base and J dropped 1 base, with 10 bases sitting between them. The entry originates in a study of T cell responses to AZD1222 COVID-19 vaccine. Study results and limitations: Repertoire samples came only from after the peak T cell response. A mostly white British donor set with more females was recruited, and clonal diversity was possibly underestimated.

This table comes from immunoSEQ multiplex PCR, and its TCRdb copy is limited to in-frame clones, with some not included. The profile shows about 110,000 clones, around 90% of them singletons. The rearrangement joins TRBV7-9 to TRBJ1-1; D call uncertain. The receptor comes from an adult in good health. Specimen: peripheral blood, collected on day 0 of AZD1222 vaccination. This CDR3 reads CASSLGAAGNTEAFF. CDR3 nucleotide sequence: TGTGCCAGCAGCTTAGGGGCTGCGGGGAACACTGAAGCTTTCTTT.